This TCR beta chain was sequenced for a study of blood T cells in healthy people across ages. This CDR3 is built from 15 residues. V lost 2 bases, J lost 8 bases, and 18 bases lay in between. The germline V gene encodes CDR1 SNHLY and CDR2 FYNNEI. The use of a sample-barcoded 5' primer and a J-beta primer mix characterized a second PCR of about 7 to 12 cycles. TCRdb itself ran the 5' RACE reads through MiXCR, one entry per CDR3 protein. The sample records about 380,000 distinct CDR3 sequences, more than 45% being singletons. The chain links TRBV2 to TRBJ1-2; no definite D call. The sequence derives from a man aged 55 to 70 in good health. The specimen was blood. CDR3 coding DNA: TGTGCCAGCAGTGAAACAGAGGCGACCTTGGGGGGCTACACCTTC. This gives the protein CASSETEATLGGYTF.